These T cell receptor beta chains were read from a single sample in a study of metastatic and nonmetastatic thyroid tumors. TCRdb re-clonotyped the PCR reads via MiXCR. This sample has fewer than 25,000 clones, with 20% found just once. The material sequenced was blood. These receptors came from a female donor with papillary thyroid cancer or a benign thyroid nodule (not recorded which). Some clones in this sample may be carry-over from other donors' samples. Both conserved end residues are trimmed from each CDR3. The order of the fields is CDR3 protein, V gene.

ASSEAEGGYGYT	TRBV2
ASSYQGRTEAF	TRBV6-5
ASSNSGYTDTQY	TRBV19
ASSIQDSGEKLF	TRBV19
ASKLAALYEQY	TRBV28
ASSQVFGGLDTQY	TRBV4-1
ASGSAGGNTGELF	TRBV7-9
ASSAPTAGKLSGYT	TRBV11-1
ASSGRGARANTGELF	TRBV19
ASSFSGGGETQY	TRBV6-1
ASDPGQVANSPLH	TRBV2
ASSPEWHTDTQY	TRBV6-4
ASTPLRQDPPYGYT	TRBV7-2
ASRVSYNEQF	TRBV6-1
SVVRGNTEAF	TRBV20-1
ASSFGSGGASEQF	TRBV11-2
ASSLADRPYSYEQY	TRBV5-1
ASSVTGGTYGYT	TRBV11-2
SVAGGTGEVSTNEKLF	TRBV29-1
ASSFHRAGHEQY	TRBV14
ATKSGQGRPKGLAPERF	TRBV24-1
ASSMLRDSQETQY	TRBV19
ASSQTPSRDTQY	TRBV4-1
ASSPDRGNEQF	TRBV7-7
ASSQGGNYGYT	TRBV27
ASSTGLNSPLH	TRBV5-4
ASSPGQGPKWGEQY	TRBV19
ASSPRVPGNEQF	TRBV11-2
SARYWRGETQY	TRBV20-1
ASMSGPRTPLH	TRBV2
ASSLSTGLTPPL	TRBV7-2
ASSSSGGSQETQY	TRBV6-1
ASSSTGGRTEAF	TRBV7-9
ASSLRTGNSGANVLT	TRBV4-2
ASSPNTGANPYEQY	TRBV5-4
ASSQHGDTEAF	TRBV9
SARDPTGLGYT	TRBV20-1
AWTAGNTGELF	TRBV30
ASSEDGDYNEQF	TRBV6-1
ASSLVLGNEQF	TRBV28
SVEGTGRNIQY	TRBV29-1
ASSLAARETQY	TRBV5-1
ASSMTLAGAAGELF	TRBV3-1
ASSPGGQGNTQY	TRBV6-4
ASSQVGSPRTEAF	TRBV4-2
VSRYDSRQPHH	TRBV6-2/TRBV6-3
ASSQDHNRGQNYGYT	TRBV4-2
ASTSRGDVNQPQH	TRBV7-7
ASSPSGTGNQPQH	TRBV18
SARDRKRGTATDTQY	TRBV20-1
SVDRAGLLFSEGAYNEQF	TRBV29-1
ASSLRGAGYEQY	TRBV28
ASSRAMGQLNTEAF	TRBV7-8
DSIYRTNNYGNT	TRBV6-2/TRBV6-3
ASSLSRYSNQPQH	TRBV27
AWSVAFRDRNQPQH	TRBV30
SARGPPGASYEQY	TRBV20-1
ASSLDLASYNEQF	TRBV11-2
ASSRYSRNEQF	TRBV18
ASRDSLSSNEKLF	TRBV5-1